The 8 T cell receptor beta chains in this list originate from one sample, sequenced in a study of blood T cell repertoires in COVID-19. The protocol was immunoSEQ multiplex PCR, while the TCRdb copy is restricted to in-frame clones and leaves out a portion. The data hold under 60,000 clones, with about 85% observed a single time. The sequenced material came from peripheral blood. These receptors came from a human donor in a cohort sampled during active COVID-19.

The chain couples TRBV19 to TRBJ2-7; D unclear. CDR3 size: 14 residues. In germline, CDR1 is LNHDA, CDR2 SQIVND (reference sequence). V was pared by 6 bases and J by 0 bases, with 12 bases between. The CDR3, as DNA: TGTGCCAGTAGCCCTGGAGAGAGCTCCTACGAGCAGTACTTC. Amino acid sequence: CASSPGESSYEQYF.

The J gene is TRBJ2-7, the V gene TRBV15; perhaps TRBD1 as D (6 bases). V was shortened by 0 bases and J by 11 bases, with 11 bases between the two germline ends. The CDR3 contains 12 residues. Germline V gene data show CDR1 as LNHNV and CDR2 as YYDKDF (reference sequence). In nucleotides, the CDR3 is TGTGCCACCAGCAGAGACAGGGGCTTGAAGTACTTC. It codes for CATSRDRGLKYF.

The genes are TRBV5-3 and TRBJ2-7; TRBD2 matches 7 bases. TRBV5-3 belongs to the ORF category, with a function that is uncertain. The length of the CDR3 is 15 residues. V shed 4 bases, J shed 5 bases, and the junction held 12 bases outside the gene matches. The CDR3 bases are TGTGCCAGAAGCCCTGTGGTAGAGGGGAGGGACGAGCAGTACTTC. Amino acid sequence: CARSPVVEGRDEQYF.

The V gene is TRBV10-2, the J gene TRBJ2-1; possibly TRBD2 for D (6 bases). The CDR3 consists of 14 residues. The V end was cut by 10 bases, the J end by 6 bases, with 19 bases between. The V gene's germline CDR1 is WSHSY and CDR2 SAAADI. CDR3 protein: CATQNLGSSNEQFF. In DNA form, the CDR3 reads TGCGCCACGCAAAACCTCGGGAGTTCCAATGAGCAGTTCTTC.

This chain links TRBV19 with TRBJ2-3; 11 bases align to TRBD2. The junction had 5 bases not matched to a gene; V was cut back by 4 bases and J by 2 bases. The CDR3 runs to 16 residues. Germline CDR1 reads LNHDA; CDR2 reads SQIVND (reference sequence). The DNA for the CDR3 is TGTGCCAGTAGTACGCTAGCGGGAGGACTCACAGATACGCAGTATTTT. Protein: CASSTLAGGLTDTQYF. The full variable domain, its missing parts supplied by reference TRBV19 and TRBJ2-3, is DGGITQSPKYLFRKEGQNVTLSCEQNLNHDAMYWYRQDPGQGLRLIYYSQIVNDFQKGDIAEGYSVSREKKESFPLTVTSAQKNPTAFYLCASSTLAGGLTDTQYFGPGTRLTVL.

This clone came up a few times. The V call is TRBV27, the J call TRBJ1-6; D is unclear. The V gene's germline CDR1 is MNHEY and CDR2 SMNVEV (reference sequence). The CDR3 covers 13 residues. V lost 3 bases, J lost 6 bases, and 6 bases lay in between. CDR3 amino acids: CASSFGSNSPLHF. The DNA for the CDR3 is TGTGCCAGCAGTTTTGGTAGTAATTCACCCCTCCACTTT.

The chain uses TRBV5-6 and TRBJ1-2; 8 bases align to TRBD1. Germline values: CDR1 SGHDT, CDR2 YYEEEE. CDR3 length: 16 amino acids. V gave up 1 base and J gave up 5 bases; unmatched junction bases: 10. This CDR3 reads CASSLTGTGGPYGYTF. For the CDR3, the DNA is TGTGCCAGCAGCTTGACCGGGACAGGAGGCCCTTATGGCTACACCTTC.

V usage is TRBV28 and J usage is TRBJ1-6, with TRBD1 identical over 10 bases. CDR1 and CDR2 from the germline V gene are MDHEN and SYDVKM. This CDR3 has 18 amino acids. The V and J ends lost 4 bases and 0 bases, in that order; junction bases with no gene match: 6. The CDR3 DNA reads TGTGCCAGCAGTTCCGGACAGGGGGGGAGCTCCTATAATTCACCCCTCCACTTT. Amino acid sequence: CASSSGQGGSSYNSPLHF.